A selection of T cell receptor beta chains follows, all from one sample in a study of blood T cell repertoires in COVID-19. The data were produced by immunoSEQ multiplex PCR, yet TCRdb's version contains in-frame clones alone and is incomplete. Of about 180,000 clones in the sample, around 85% were seen once. The sequenced sample consisted of peripheral blood. The receptor source for this set is an elderly woman with acute or convalescent COVID-19. CDR3s include the opening cysteine and the closing phenylalanine or tryptophan. The D gene is left open where the match is weak. A row's size may be missing; if present it is once, few, many or a size class.

size,V,J,D,DNA,CDR3
.,TRBV18,TRBJ2-1,TRBD2,TGTGCCAGCTCACCAGCGGGACTAGAGGGGGGTGAGCAGTTCTTC,CASSPAGLEGGEQFF
.,TRBV5-1,TRBJ1-6,TRBD1,TGCGCCAGCAGCTTGGGCGGGACAGCTAGTAATTCACCCCTCCACTTT,CASSLGGTASNSPLHF
.,TRBV2,TRBJ1-6,TRBD1,TGTGCCAGCAGTGAAGCGCGGACAGGGGGAAATTCACCCCTCCACTTT,CASSEARTGGNSPLHF
.,TRBV2,TRBJ2-1,TRBD2,TGTGCCAGCAGATGGACTAGCGGGGCTGACAATGAGCAGTTCTTC,CASRWTSGADNEQFF
.,TRBV15,TRBJ1-4,.,TGTGCCACCAGCAGGTTTGGCCAATCGGGGGAAAAACTGTTTTTT,CATSRFGQSGEKLFF
.,TRBV3-1/TRBV3-2,TRBJ2-5,TRBD2,TGTGCCAGCAGCCGACTTACGCGGGGGGGATGGCGGGAGACCCAGTACTTC,CASSRLTRGGWRETQYF
.,TRBV4-3,TRBJ1-6,TRBD1,TGCGCCAGCAGCCAAGACGGACAGGCTGGGAATTCACCCCTCCACTTT,CASSQDGQAGNSPLHF
.,TRBV6-2/TRBV6-3,TRBJ2-5,TRBD2,TGTGCCAGCAGTTACTTGCCTAGCGGGGTAGGAGAGACCCAGTACTTC,CASSYLPSGVGETQYF
once,TRBV7-9,TRBJ1-6,.,TGTGCCAGCAGCTTACAGGCCGATAATTCACCCCTCCACTTT,CASSLQADNSPLHF
.,TRBV7-2,TRBJ1-2,.,TGTGCCAGCAGCTTAGACACCTCGCCTCGTGGCTACACCTTC,CASSLDTSPRGYTF
.,TRBV2,TRBJ2-7,.,TGTGCCAGCAGTGAAGGCCCTCGGGTAACCTACGAGCAGTACTTC,CASSEGPRVTYEQYF
.,TRBV6-5,TRBJ2-1,TRBD1,TGTGCCAGCAGTTACTCTGGGGGACAGGGATACAATGAGCAGTTCTTC,CASSYSGGQGYNEQFF
.,TRBV14,TRBJ2-5,.,TGTGCCAGCAGCCGAGAGGTCGACAGTAGAAAAGAGACCCAGTACTTC,CASSREVDSRKETQYF
.,TRBV12-5,TRBJ1-1,.,TGTGCTAGTGGAAGGGGCGTCACGAACACTGAAGCTTTCTTT,CASGRGVTNTEAFF
.,TRBV5-1,TRBJ2-7,.,TGCGCCAGCAGCTTGGCTAGGTCCTACGAGCAGTACTTC,CASSLARSYEQYF
.,TRBV11-2,TRBJ2-1,TRBD1,TGTGCCAGCAGAGCCCGGGACAGGGTCCACAATGAGCAGTTCTTC,CASRARDRVHNEQFF
.,TRBV11-3,TRBJ2-2,TRBD2,TGTGCCAGCAGCTTACCGGCGGGGGCCGGGGAGCTGTTTTTT,CASSLPAGAGELFF
.,TRBV9,TRBJ1-2,TRBD1,TGTGCCAGCAGCCCACAGACAGGGCTCAACTATGGCTACACCTTC,CASSPQTGLNYGYTF
.,TRBV6-5,TRBJ1-1,.,TGTGCCAGCAGTCCCCTCGGGAGGGAGGCTTTCTTT,CASSPLGREAFF
.,TRBV7-9,TRBJ1-6,.,TGTGCCAGCAGCTTAAGGAGGAGCTCCTATAATTCACCCCTCCACTTT,CASSLRRSSYNSPLHF
.,TRBV7-8,TRBJ1-1,.,TGTGCCAGCAGCTTGGCGCAGGGTGGGACTGAAGCTTTCTTT,CASSLAQGGTEAFF
.,TRBV19,TRBJ2-7,.,TGTGCCAGTAGTATTGGGAGCACCTACGAGCAGTACTTC,CASSIGSTYEQYF
.,TRBV23-1,TRBJ1-2,TRBD1,TGCGCCAGCAGTCAATCGGGACAGGGTTATGGCTACACCTTC,CASSQSGQGYGYTF
.,TRBV20-1,TRBJ2-7,.,TGCAGTGCCGCGGGGGACAACGAGCAGTACTTC,CSAAGDNEQYF
.,TRBV7-2,TRBJ1-1,TRBD1,TGTGCCAGCAGCTTAGAGGCCCCGACAGGGGGTATGAACACTGAAGCTTTCTTT,CASSLEAPTGGMNTEAFF
.,TRBV4-1,TRBJ1-2,.,TGCGCCAGCAGCCATCCGACAGTTAACTATGGCTACACCTTC,CASSHPTVNYGYTF
.,TRBV25-1,TRBJ1-2,.,TGTGCCAGCAGTGCGATAGAGGGCTATGGCTACACCTTC,CASSAIEGYGYTF
.,TRBV7-2,TRBJ2-3,TRBD2,TGTGCCAGCAGCGACCCGGGACTAAAAGATACGCAGTATTTT,CASSDPGLKDTQYF
.,TRBV5-4,TRBJ1-4,.,TGTGCCAGCAGCTTCGGGGGGTCAAGTGAAAAACTGTTTTTT,CASSFGGSSEKLFF
.,TRBV6-4,TRBJ1-6,TRBD1,TGTGCCAGCAGTACCTCTGGGACAGGAACTAATTCACCCCTCCACTTT,CASSTSGTGTNSPLHF
.,TRBV2,TRBJ1-2,.,TGTGCCAGCAGTGTTACAGGGTATGGCTACACCTTC,CASSVTGYGYTF
.,TRBV5-4,TRBJ2-7,.,TGTGCCAGCAGCTTACGTGGCCCTCAGGGTTCAGGCGAGCAGTACTTC,CASSLRGPQGSGEQYF
.,TRBV7-2,TRBJ2-2,.,TGTGCCAGCACCCCCCTTGGGCGGGGGAACACCGGGGAGCTGTTTTTT,CASTPLGRGNTGELFF
few,TRBV7-2,TRBJ2-7,.,TGTGCCAGCAGCTCCGCAGGGGCCCTCAACGAGCAGTACTTC,CASSSAGALNEQYF
.,TRBV10-3,TRBJ2-3,TRBD2,TGTGCCACCCGCCAGCTTAGCGGGAGTACAGATACGCAGTATTTT,CATRQLSGSTDTQYF
.,TRBV5-5,TRBJ1-2,TRBD1,TGTGCCAGCAGCCCGGGGACAGGGTTCGGCTACACCTTC,CASSPGTGFGYTF
.,TRBV9,TRBJ1-2,.,TGTGCCAGCAGCGTAGACGGGGGGCGCGTTTATGGCTACACCTTC,CASSVDGGRVYGYTF
once,TRBV6-6,TRBJ1-3,TRBD1,TGTGCCAGCACCTCACCGGGACAGGGATCTGGAAACACCATATATTTT,CASTSPGQGSGNTIYF
.,TRBV7-3,TRBJ2-3,.,TGTGCCAGCAGCTCTCGGACTGTCCCAGATACGCAGTATTTT,CASSSRTVPDTQYF
.,TRBV6-6,TRBJ2-2,TRBD1,TGTGCCAGCAGTATGGGACAGGGGAACACCGGGGAGCTGTTTTTT,CASSMGQGNTGELFF
.,TRBV6-6,TRBJ1-2,TRBD1,TGTGCCAGCAGTTACGGGGGACAGGTCTATGGCTACACCTTC,CASSYGGQVYGYTF
.,TRBV9,TRBJ2-3,.,TGTGCCAGCTGCGGATTGGAGGGTAACTATCTAGATACGCAGTATTTT,CASCGLEGNYLDTQYF
once,TRBV6-2/TRBV6-3,TRBJ2-2,TRBD2,TGTGCCAGCAGTGTAGCGGGGGGGACGAACACCGGGGAGCTGTTTTTT,CASSVAGGTNTGELFF
once,TRBV3-1/TRBV3-2,TRBJ1-2,.,TGTGCCAGCAGCCAGGACCGACAGCCCCGTCCAGGCTACACCTTC,CASSQDRQPRPGYTF
.,TRBV10-3,TRBJ1-1,.,TGTGCCATCAGGGGGGGGAGGCAGGAGAACACTGAAGCTTTCTTT,CAIRGGRQENTEAFF
.,TRBV2,TRBJ2-5,.,TGTGCCAGCAGTGAACTCCGGGGTTCCCAAGAGACCCAGTACTTC,CASSELRGSQETQYF
.,TRBV30,TRBJ1-5,.,TGTGCCTGGGCCAGACAACCCAATCAGCCCCAGCATTTT,CAWARQPNQPQHF
once,TRBV5-4,TRBJ2-7,TRBD2,TGTGCCAGCAGCTTGGGACTAGCGGGGGGCTACGAGCAGTACTTC,CASSLGLAGGYEQYF
.,TRBV6-2/TRBV6-3,TRBJ2-3,.,TGTGCCAGCAGTTACTTGGGAGTTCCACCCGATACGCAGTATTTT,CASSYLGVPPDTQYF
.,TRBV7-2,TRBJ2-7,TRBD2,TGTGCCAGCAGCTTAGGCCGGAACGGGGGGTTTGAGCAGTACTTC,CASSLGRNGGFEQYF